Described below is a single T cell receptor (beta chain) sequence and its context. What it recognizes is unknown. It was with 60 Vbeta and 13 Jbeta primers that the PCR ran. Here immunoSEQ multiplex PCR was the method, and the copy in TCRdb shows in-frame clones only, minus some. The data show approximately 82,000 clones, about a tenth seen once. This sample is part of a study of cytomegalovirus exposure and HLA in healthy donors. The CDR3 length is 13 residues. Germline CDR1 is GTSNPN and CDR2 is SVGIG (reference sequence). Trimming removed 4 bases at V and 4 bases at J, with 14 bases between. General observations from the study: Accurate predictions that matched the HLA-A and HLA-B alleles of most subjects were reportedly made from TCR beta sequences.

V is TRBV30 and J is TRBJ2-7; possibly TRBD2 for D (5 bases). This clonotype was sampled from a man between 60 and 75 years old in good health and CMV-seropositive. The sequenced material came from PBMCs. CDR3: CAWTRRGKYEQYF. In DNA form, the CDR3 reads TGTGCCTGGACGAGAAGAGGGAAGTACGAGCAGTACTTC.